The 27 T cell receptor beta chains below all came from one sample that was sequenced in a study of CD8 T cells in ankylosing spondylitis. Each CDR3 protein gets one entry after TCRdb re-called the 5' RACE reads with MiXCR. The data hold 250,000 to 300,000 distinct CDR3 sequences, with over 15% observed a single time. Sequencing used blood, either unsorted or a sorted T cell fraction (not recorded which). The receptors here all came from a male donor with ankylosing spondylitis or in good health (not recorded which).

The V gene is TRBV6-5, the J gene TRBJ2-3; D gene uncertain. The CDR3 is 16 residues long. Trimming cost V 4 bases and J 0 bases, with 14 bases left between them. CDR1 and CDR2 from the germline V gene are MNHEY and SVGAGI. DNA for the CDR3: TGTGCCAGCAGTTTTTTTCGTGTGGGGAGCACAGATACGCAGTATTTT. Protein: CASSFFRVGSTDTQYF.

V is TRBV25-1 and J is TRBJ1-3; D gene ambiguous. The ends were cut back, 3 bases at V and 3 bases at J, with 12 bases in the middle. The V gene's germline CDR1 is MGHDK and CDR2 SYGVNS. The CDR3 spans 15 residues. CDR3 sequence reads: CASSDVKAGGNTIYF. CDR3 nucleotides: TGTGCCAGCAGTGACGTCAAGGCTGGTGGAAACACCATATATTTT.

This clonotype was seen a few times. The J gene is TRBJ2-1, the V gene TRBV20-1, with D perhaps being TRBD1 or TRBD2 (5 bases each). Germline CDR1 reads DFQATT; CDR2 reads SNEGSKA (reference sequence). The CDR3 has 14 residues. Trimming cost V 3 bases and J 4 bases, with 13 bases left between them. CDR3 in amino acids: CSASFDSGYNEQFF. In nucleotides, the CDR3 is TGCAGTGCTAGTTTTGACAGCGGTTACAATGAGCAGTTCTTC.

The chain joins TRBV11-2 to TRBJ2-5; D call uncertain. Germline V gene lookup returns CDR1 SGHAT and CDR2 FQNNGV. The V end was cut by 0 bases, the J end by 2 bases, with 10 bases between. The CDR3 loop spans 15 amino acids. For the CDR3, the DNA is TGTGCCAGCAGCTTAGATCCGATAGGTCAAGAGACCCAGTACTTC. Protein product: CASSLDPIGQETQYF.

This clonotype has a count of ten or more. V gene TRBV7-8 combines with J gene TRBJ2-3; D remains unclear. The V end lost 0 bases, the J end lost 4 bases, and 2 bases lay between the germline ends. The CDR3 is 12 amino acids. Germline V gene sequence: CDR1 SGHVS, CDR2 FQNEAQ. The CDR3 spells CASSLASDTQYF. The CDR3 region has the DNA TGTGCCAGCAGCTTAGCCTCAGATACGCAGTATTTT.

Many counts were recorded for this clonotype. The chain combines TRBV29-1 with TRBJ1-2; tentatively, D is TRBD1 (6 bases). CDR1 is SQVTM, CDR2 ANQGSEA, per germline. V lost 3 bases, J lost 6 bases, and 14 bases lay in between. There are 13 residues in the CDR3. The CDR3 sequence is CSVDVGGEDGYTF. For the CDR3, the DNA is TGCAGCGTTGATGTCGGGGGCGAGGATGGCTACACCTTC.

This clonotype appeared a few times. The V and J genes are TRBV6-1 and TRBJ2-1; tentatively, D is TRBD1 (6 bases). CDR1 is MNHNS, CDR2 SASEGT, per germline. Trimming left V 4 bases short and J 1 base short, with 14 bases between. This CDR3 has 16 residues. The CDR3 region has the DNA TGTGCCAGCAGTGCTAACAGGGCAGTGTCCTACAATGAGCAGTTCTTC. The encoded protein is CASSANRAVSYNEQFF.

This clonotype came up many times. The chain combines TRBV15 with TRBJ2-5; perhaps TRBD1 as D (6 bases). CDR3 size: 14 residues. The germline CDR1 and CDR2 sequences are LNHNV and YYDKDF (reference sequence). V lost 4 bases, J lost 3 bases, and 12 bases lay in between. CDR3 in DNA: TGTGCCACCAGCACGTGGACAGCCGAAGAGACCCAGTACTTC. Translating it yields CATSTWTAEETQYF. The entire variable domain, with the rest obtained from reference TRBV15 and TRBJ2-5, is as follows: DAMVIQNPRYQVTQFGKPVTLSCSQTLNHNVMYWYQQKSSQAPKLLFHYYDKDFNNEADTPDNFQSRRPNTSFCFLDIRSPGLGDTAMYLCATSTWTAEETQYFGPGTRLLVL.

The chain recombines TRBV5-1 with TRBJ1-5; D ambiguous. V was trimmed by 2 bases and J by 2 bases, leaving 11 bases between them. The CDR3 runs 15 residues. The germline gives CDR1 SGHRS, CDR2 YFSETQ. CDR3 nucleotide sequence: TGCGCCAGCAGCTTTGGACCGGACGGCAATCAGCCCCAGCATTTT. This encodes CASSFGPDGNQPQHF.

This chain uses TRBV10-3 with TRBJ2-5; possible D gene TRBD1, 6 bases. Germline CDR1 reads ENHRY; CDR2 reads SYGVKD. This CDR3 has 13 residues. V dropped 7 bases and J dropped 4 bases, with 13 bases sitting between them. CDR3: CAITPGVGETQYF. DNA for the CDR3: TGTGCCATCACCCCAGGGGTGGGAGAGACCCAGTACTTC.

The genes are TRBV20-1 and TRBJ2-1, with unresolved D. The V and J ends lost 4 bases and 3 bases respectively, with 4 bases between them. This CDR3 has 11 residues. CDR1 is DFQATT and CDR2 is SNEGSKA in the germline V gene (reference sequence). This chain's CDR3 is CSANDYNEQFF. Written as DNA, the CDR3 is TGCAGTGCTAACGACTACAATGAGCAGTTCTTC.

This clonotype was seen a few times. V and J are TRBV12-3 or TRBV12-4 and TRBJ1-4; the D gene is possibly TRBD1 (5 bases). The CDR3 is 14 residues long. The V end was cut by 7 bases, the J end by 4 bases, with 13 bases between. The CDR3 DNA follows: TGTGCCAGCACCTACCACAGGAATAATGAAAAACTGTTTTTT. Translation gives CASTYHRNNEKLFF.

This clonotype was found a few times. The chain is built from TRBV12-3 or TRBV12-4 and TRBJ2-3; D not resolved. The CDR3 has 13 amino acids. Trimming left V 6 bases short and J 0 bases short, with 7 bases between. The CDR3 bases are TGTGCCAGCAGCCGCCCTAGCACAGATACGCAGTATTTT. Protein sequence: CASSRPSTDTQYF.

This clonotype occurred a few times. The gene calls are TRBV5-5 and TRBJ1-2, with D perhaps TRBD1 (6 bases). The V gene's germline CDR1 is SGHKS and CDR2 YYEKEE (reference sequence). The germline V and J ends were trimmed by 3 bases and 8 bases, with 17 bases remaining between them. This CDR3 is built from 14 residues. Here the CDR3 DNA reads TGTGCCAGCAGCTCGACGAACAGGGCATTAGGCTACACCTTC. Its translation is CASSSTNRALGYTF.

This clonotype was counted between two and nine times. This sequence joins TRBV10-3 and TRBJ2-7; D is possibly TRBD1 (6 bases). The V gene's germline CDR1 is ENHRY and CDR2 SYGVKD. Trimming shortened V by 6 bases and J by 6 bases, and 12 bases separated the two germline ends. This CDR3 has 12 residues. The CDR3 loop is CAISAGVTEQYV. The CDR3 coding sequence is TGTGCCATCAGCGCAGGGGTTACCGAGCAGTACGTC.

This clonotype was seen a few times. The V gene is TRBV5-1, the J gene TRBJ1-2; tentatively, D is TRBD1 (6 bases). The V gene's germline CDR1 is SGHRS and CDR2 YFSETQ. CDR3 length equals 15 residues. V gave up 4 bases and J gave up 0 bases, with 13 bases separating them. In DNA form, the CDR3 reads TGCGCCAGCAGCATTCTGACAGGCCCTAACTATGGCTACACCTTC. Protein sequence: CASSILTGPNYGYTF.

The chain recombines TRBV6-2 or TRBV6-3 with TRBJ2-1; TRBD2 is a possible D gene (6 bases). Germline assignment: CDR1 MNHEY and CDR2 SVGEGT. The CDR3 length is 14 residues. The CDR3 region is CARVGGPSYNEQFF. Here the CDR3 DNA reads TGTGCAAGGGTGGGAGGCCCCTCCTACAATGAGCAGTTCTTC.

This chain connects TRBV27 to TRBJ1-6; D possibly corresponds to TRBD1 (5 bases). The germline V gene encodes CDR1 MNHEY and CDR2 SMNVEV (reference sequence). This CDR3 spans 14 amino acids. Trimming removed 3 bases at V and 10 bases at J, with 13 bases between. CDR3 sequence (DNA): TGTGCCAGCAGTTTGGGAGGGGTGGACTCACCCCTCCACTTT. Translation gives CASSLGGVDSPLHF.

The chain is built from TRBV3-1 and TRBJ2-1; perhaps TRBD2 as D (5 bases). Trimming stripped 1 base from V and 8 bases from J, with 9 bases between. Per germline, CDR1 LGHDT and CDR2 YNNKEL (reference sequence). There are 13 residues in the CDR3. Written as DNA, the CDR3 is TGTGCCAGCAGCCAAGGGCGGGTGGATGAGCAGTTCTTC. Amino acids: CASSQGRVDEQFF.

The CDR3 DNA reads as TGTGCCAGCAACTCTGCGGGGGCAGGGAATGGCTACACCTTC. This encodes CASNSAGAGNGYTF. This chain connects TRBV12-3 or TRBV12-4 to TRBJ1-2; a possible D gene is TRBD1 (6 bases). Deletions cut 7 bases from V and 6 bases from J, with 18 bases between. The CDR3 contains 14 residues.

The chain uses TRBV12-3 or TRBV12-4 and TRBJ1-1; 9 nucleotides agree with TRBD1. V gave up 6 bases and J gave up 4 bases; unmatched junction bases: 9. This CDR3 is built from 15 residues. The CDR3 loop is CASSLATGGGTEAFF. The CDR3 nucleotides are TGTGCCAGCAGCCTTGCGACAGGGGGAGGCACTGAAGCTTTCTTT.

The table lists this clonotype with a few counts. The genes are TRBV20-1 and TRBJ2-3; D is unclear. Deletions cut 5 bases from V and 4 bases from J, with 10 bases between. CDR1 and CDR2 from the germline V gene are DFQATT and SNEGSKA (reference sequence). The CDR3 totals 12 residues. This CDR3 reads CSAGSTADTQYF. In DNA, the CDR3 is TGCAGTGCTGGCTCGACGGCAGATACGCAGTATTTT.

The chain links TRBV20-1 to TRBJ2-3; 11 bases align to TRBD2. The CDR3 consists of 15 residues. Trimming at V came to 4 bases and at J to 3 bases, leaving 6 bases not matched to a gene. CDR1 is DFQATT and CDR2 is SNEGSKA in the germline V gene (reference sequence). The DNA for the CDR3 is TGCAGTGCTATATGGGGACTAGCGGATACAGATACGCAGTATTTT. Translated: CSAIWGLADTDTQYF.

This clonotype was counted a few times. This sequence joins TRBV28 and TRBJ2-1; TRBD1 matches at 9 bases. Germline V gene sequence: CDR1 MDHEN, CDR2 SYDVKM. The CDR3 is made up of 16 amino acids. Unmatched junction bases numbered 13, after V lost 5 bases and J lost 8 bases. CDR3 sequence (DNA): TGTGCCAGCAGTATTCTGCCGGGGGACAGGGAGCATGAGCAGTTCTTC. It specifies CASSILPGDREHEQFF.

The CDR3 region has the DNA TGCAGTGCTATTCTTAGAGAAGGACAGCCCCAGCATTTT. Translated, it gives CSAILREGQPQHF. V is TRBV20-1 and J is TRBJ1-5, with D uncertain. The CDR3 has 13 residues. Germline-derived CDR1 and CDR2 are DFQATT and SNEGSKA (reference sequence). The ends were cut back, 4 bases at V and 7 bases at J, with 14 bases in the middle.

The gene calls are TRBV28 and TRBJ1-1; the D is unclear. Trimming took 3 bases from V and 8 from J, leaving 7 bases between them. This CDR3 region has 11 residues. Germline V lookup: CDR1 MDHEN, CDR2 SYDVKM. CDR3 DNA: TGTGCCAGCAGTTTCTCTAGGGAAGCTTTCTTT. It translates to CASSFSREAFF.

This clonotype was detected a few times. The chain's CDR3 is CASSSPVNEQFF. The CDR3 DNA reads TGTGCCAGCAGTTCCCCGGTCAATGAGCAGTTCTTC. The genes are TRBV12-3 or TRBV12-4 and TRBJ2-1; D unresolved. Trimming stripped 4 bases from V and 6 bases from J, with 7 bases between. This CDR3 is 12 amino acids long.